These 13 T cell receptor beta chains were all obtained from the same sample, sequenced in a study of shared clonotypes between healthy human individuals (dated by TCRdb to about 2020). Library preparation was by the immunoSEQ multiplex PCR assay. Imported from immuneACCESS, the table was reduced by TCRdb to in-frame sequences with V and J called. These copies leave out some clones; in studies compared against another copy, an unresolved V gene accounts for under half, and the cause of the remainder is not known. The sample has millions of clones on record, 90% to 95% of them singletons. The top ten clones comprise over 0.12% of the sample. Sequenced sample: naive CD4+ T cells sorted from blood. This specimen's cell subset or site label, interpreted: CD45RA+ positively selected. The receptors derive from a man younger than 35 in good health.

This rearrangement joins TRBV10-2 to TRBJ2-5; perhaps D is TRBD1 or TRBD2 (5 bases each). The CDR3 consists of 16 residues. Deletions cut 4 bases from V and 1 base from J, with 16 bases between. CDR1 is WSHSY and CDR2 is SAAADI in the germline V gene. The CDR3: CASSGPPEGPQETQYF. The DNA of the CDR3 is TGCGCCAGCAGTGGGCCCCCTGAGGGGCCCCAAGAGACCCAGTACTTC.

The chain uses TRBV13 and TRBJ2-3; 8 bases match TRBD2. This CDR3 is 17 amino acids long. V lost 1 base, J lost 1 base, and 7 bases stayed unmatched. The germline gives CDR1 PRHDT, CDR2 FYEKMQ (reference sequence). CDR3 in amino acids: CASSLAGGTTGTDTQYF. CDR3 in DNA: TGTGCCAGCAGCTTAGCGGGAGGGACTACAGGCACAGATACGCAGTATTTT. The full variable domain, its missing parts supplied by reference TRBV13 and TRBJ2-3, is AAGVIQSPRHLIKEKRETATLKCYPIPRHDTVYWYQQGPGQDPQFLISFYEKMQSDKGSIPDRFSAQQFSDYHSELNMSSLELGDSALYFCASSLAGGTTGTDTQYFGPGTRLTVL.

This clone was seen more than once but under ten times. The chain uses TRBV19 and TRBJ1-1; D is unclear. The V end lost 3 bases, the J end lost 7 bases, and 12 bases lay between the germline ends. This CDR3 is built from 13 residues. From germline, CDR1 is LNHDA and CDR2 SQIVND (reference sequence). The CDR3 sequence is CASSILYGHEAFF. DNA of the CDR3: TGTGCCAGTAGTATCCTATACGGCCATGAAGCTTTCTTT.

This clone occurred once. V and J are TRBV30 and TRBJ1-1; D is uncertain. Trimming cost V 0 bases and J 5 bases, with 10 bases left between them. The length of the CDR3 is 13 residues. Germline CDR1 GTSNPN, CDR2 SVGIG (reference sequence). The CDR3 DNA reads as TGTGCCTGGAGTGTAGACTCGAGGACTGAAGCTTTCTTT. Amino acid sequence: CAWSVDSRTEAFF.

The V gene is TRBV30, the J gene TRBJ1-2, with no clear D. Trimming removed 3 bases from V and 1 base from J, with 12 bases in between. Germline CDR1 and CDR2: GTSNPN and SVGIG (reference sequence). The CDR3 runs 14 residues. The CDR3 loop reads CAWSQTGINYGYTF. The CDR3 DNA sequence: TGTGCCTGGAGCCAGACTGGTATTAACTATGGCTACACCTTC.

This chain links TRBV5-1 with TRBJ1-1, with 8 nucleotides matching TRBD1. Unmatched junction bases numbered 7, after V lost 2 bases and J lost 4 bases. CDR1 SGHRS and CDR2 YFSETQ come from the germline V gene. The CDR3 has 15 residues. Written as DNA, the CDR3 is TGCGCCAGCAGCTTATCGACAGGGGTGAGCACTGAAGCTTTCTTT. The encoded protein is CASSLSTGVSTEAFF.

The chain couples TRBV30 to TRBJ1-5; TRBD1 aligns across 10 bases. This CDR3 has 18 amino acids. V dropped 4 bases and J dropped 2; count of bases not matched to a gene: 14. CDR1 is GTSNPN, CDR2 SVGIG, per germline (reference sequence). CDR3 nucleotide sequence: TGTGCCTGGACTTTAAGTGGGACAGGGGTTTCGGGCAATCAGCCCCAGCATTTT. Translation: CAWTLSGTGVSGNQPQHF.

The DNA of the CDR3 is TGTGCCAGCAGCCCACGGGACGGGCAAGAGACCCAGTACTTC. Its protein product is CASSPRDGQETQYF. The rearrangement joins TRBV11-1 to TRBJ2-5; the D gene could be TRBD1 or TRBD2 (5 bases each). Germline loops: CDR1 SGHAT, CDR2 FQDESV (reference sequence). The CDR3 spans 14 residues. V was shortened by 5 bases and J by 2 bases, with 12 bases between the two germline ends.

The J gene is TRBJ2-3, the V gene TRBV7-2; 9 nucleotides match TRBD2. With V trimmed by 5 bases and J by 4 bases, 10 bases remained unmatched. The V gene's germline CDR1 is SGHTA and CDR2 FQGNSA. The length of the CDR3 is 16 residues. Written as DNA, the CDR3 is TGTGCCAGCAGCCCCCACGCGGGAGGGAACTCAGATACGCAGTATTTT. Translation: CASSPHAGGNSDTQYF.

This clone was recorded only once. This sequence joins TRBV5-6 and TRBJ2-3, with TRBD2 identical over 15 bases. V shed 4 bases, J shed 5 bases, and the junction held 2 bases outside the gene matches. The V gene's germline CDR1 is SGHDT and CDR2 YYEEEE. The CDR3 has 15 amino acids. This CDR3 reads CASSGLAGGQDTQYF. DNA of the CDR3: TGTGCCAGCAGCGGACTAGCGGGGGGGCAAGATACGCAGTATTTT.

Here the CDR3 DNA reads TGTGCCAGCAGCGCGAACTATGGCTACACCTTC. Translation gives CASSANYGYTF. The V gene is TRBV5-4, the J gene TRBJ1-2; D unresolved. V was shortened by 4 bases and J by 2 bases, with 3 bases between the two germline ends. The CDR3 covers 11 residues. Germline assignment: CDR1 SGHNT and CDR2 YYREEE (reference sequence).

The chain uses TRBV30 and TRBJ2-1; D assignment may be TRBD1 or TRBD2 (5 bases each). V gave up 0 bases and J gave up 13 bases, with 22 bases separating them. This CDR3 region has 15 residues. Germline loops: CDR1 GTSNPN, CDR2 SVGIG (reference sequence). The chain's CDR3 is CAWSVRSWDVRGQFF. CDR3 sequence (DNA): TGTGCCTGGAGTGTACGTTCTTGGGACGTCCGAGGTCAGTTCTTC.

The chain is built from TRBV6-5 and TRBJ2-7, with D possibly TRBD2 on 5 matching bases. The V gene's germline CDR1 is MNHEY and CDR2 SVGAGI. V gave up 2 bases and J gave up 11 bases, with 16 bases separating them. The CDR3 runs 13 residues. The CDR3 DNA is TGTGCCAGCAGTTACGAGTTAAGGAGGAAGGAGTACTTC. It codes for CASSYELRRKEYF.